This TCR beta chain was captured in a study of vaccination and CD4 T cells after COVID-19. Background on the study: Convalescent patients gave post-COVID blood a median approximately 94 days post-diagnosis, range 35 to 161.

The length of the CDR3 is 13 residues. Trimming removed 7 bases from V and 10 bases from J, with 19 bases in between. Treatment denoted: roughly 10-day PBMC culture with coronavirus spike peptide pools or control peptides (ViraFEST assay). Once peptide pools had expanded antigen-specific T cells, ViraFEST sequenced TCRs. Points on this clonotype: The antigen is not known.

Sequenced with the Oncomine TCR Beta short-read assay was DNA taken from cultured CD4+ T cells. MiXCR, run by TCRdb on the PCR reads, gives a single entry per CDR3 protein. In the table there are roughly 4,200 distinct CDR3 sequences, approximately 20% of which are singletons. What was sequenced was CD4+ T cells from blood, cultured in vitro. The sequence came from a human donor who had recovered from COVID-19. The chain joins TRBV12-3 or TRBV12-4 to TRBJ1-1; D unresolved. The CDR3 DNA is TGTGCCAGCACCCTAGGCAGCGGTTTGAGAGCTTTCTTT. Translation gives CASTLGSGLRAFF.